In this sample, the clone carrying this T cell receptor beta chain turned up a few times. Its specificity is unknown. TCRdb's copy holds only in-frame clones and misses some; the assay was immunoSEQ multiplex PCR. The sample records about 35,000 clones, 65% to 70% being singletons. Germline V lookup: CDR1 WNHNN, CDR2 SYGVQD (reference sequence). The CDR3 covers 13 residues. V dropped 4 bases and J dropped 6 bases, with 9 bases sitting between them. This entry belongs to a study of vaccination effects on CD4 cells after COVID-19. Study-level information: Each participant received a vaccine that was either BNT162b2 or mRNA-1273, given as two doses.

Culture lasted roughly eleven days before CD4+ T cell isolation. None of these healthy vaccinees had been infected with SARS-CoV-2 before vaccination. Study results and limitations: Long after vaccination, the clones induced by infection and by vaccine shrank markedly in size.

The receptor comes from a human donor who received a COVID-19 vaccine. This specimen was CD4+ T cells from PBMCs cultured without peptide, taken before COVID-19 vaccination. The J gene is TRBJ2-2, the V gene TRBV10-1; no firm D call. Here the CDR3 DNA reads TGCGCCAGCAGTGGGTCCCCCGCCGGGGAGCTGTTTTTT. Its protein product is CASSGSPAGELFF.